This T cell receptor beta chain was retrieved from a study of blood T cell repertoires in COVID-19. Whole-study context: Sites in the United States, Italy and Spain provided acute and convalescent COVID-19 samples. In each case, the material was cDNA or gDNA derived from T cells, B-cell-depleted T cells, or PBMCs.

Germline trimming cut 3 bases from V and 6 bases from J; bases unmatched to any gene: 7. The germline V gene encodes CDR1 SGDLS and CDR2 YYNGEE. CDR3 length: 15 amino acids. In the authors' methods: Quantification of nucleated cells was approximated via reference gene primer amplification. TCRdb's table, derived via immunoSEQ multiplex PCR, lists solely in-frame clones and lacks some. That table furnishes V, J and clone size, whereas the DNA furnished D and trimming. Of about 120,000 clones in the sample, 90% were seen once. During active infection, Seattle patients enrolled and were then monitored through disease.

Sequencing used peripheral blood. The sequence derives from a woman aged 60-75 years with COVID-19, enrolled during active disease. The V call is TRBV9, the J call TRBJ1-4, with 8 nucleotides matching TRBD1. This CDR3 reads CASSALQGDDEKLFF. DNA for the CDR3: TGTGCCAGCAGCGCGCTACAGGGGGACGATGAAAAACTGTTTTTT.